Listed here are 5 T cell receptor beta chains from one sample, sequenced in a study of beta chain features in type 1 diabetes. Expressed TCRB transcripts got sequenced, as all isolated RNA was reverse transcribed. TCRdb's copy holds only in-frame clones and misses some; the assay was immunoSEQ multiplex PCR. The sample includes roughly 150,000 clones, about 8.1% seen only once; the top ten take about 0.6%. What was sequenced was central memory CD4+ T cells from blood. All receptors derive from a man between 18 and 29 years old in good health.

This clone was recorded a few times. The chain has TRBV7-2 and TRBJ1-2; 8 bases fit TRBD1. The trim removed 5 bases at V and 5 bases at J, leaving 10 bases unmatched. CDR3 length: 15 amino acids. Germline CDR1 reads SGHTA; CDR2 reads FQGNSA. This chain's CDR3 is CASSGYRGRNYGYTF. For the CDR3, the DNA is TGTGCCAGCAGCGGCTACAGGGGGAGAAATTATGGCTACACCTTC. The full variable domain, in which reference TRBV7-2 and TRBJ1-2 provide the parts outside the CDR3, is GAGVSQSPSNKVTEKGKDVELRCDPISGHTALYWYRQSLGQGLEFLIYFQGNSAPDKSGLPSDRFSAERTGGSVSTLTIQRTQQEDSAVYLCASSGYRGRNYGYTFGSGTRLTVV.

There are a few counts of this clone. The chain links TRBV29-1 to TRBJ2-2; TRBD2 might be the D (6 bases). The germline CDR1 and CDR2 sequences are SQVTM and ANQGSEA. This CDR3 is built from 13 residues. With 7 bases removed from V and 1 base from J, the gap between germline ends came to 10 bases. The CDR3 coding sequence is TGCAGCGGTTACGGGAGGAACACCGGGGAGCTGTTTTTT. It codes for CSGYGRNTGELFF.

The chain has TRBV4-3 and TRBJ2-2; 7 bases map to TRBD2. The CDR3 has 11 amino acids. Germline CDR1 LGHNA, CDR2 YSLEER. With 8 bases clipped from V and 6 bases from J, the junction kept 0 bases outside the gene matches. Here the CDR3 reads CASRGAGELFF. CDR3 nucleotides: TGCGCCAGCCGGGGGGCCGGGGAGCTGTTTTTT.

The chain is built from TRBV28 and TRBJ2-6; possibly TRBD1 for D (6 bases). Trimming stripped 4 bases from V and 3 bases from J, with 16 bases between. This CDR3 spans 17 amino acids. CDR1 and CDR2 from the germline V gene are MDHEN and SYDVKM. Here the CDR3 DNA reads TGTGCCAGCAGTTCCTTCGGACAGTCAATTGGGGCCAACGTCCTGACTTTC. It translates to CASSSFGQSIGANVLTF.

This clone appeared a few times. The rearrangement uses TRBV6-5 and TRBJ2-2, with TRBD1 as a possible D gene (5 bases). V lost 5 bases, J lost 1 base, and 11 bases lay in between. Per germline, CDR1 MNHEY and CDR2 SVGAGI. The CDR3 runs 15 residues. CDR3 residues: CASSTPDRNTGELFF. The CDR3 region has the DNA TGTGCCAGCAGTACACCAGACAGGAACACCGGGGAGCTGTTTTTT.